The 19 T cell receptor beta chains given below trace back to one sample, sequenced in a study of T cells after yellow fever vaccination. TCRdb reprocessed the 5' RACE reads with MiXCR, giving one entry per CDR3 protein. The data contain roughly 240,000 distinct CDR3 sequences, approximately 6.7% of them singletons. This specimen was CD4+ T cells sorted from PBMCs, taken on the day of the yellow fever booster vaccination. The receptors shown here come from a man aged 25 to 40 who received the YFV17D yellow fever vaccine.

This clonotype has at least ten counts. The rearrangement joins TRBV5-1 to TRBJ2-2; possibly TRBD1 for D (6 bases). This CDR3 has 15 amino acids. Germline V gene data show CDR1 as SGHRS and CDR2 as YFSETQ. The V and J ends lost 4 bases and 0 bases respectively, with 10 bases between them. The CDR3 region is CASSAGVTNTGELFF. CDR3 nucleotide sequence: TGCGCCAGCAGCGCAGGGGTTACGAACACCGGGGAGCTGTTTTTT. Full variable domain (remainder filled in from reference TRBV5-1 and TRBJ2-2): KAGVTQTPRYLIKTRGQQVTLSCSPISGHRSVSWYQQTPGQGLQFLFEYFSETQRNKGNFPGRFSGRQFSNSRSEMNVSTLELGDSALYLCASSAGVTNTGELFFGEGSRLTVL.

V is TRBV12-3 or TRBV12-4 and J is TRBJ2-5; tentative D call: TRBD1 (6 bases). The ends were cut back, 4 bases at V and 7 bases at J, with 19 bases in the middle. The CDR3 spans 15 residues. The CDR3 coding sequence is TGTGCCAGCAGTTCCGACAGGCTTGCCCGTTGGACCCAGTACTTC. It encodes CASSSDRLARWTQYF.

This clonotype was seen a handful of times. The rearrangement uses TRBV6-1 and TRBJ1-2, with D perhaps matching TRBD1 (6 bases). Trimming left V 3 bases short and J 14 bases short, with 16 bases between. The CDR3 has 12 amino acids. CDR1 is MNHNS, CDR2 SASEGT, per germline. The CDR3 DNA sequence: TGTGCCAGCAGTGAGCGACTGGGGGCGCGTACCTTC. Translating gives CASSERLGARTF.

This clonotype was detected ten times or more. The rearrangement uses TRBV20-1 and TRBJ2-2; TRBD2 matches at 9 bases. The CDR3 is made up of 15 amino acids. The trim removed 6 bases at V and 5 bases at J, leaving 10 bases unmatched. The V gene's germline CDR1 is DFQATT and CDR2 SNEGSKA (reference sequence). CDR3 sequence reads: CSASSAGGRTGELFF. CDR3 nucleotide sequence: TGCAGTGCCAGTTCAGCGGGAGGAAGGACCGGGGAGCTGTTTTTT.

The chain recombines TRBV7-2 with TRBJ2-2, with D perhaps matching TRBD1 or TRBD2 (9 bases each). The V gene lost 5 bases and the J gene lost 3 bases, with 19 bases spanning the gap. Germline lookup yields CDR1 SGHTA and CDR2 FQGNSA. The CDR3 is 17 residues long. CDR3 nucleotide sequence: TGTGCCAGCAGCCCTAGCGGGACAGGGCTGGACACCGGGGAGCTGTTTTTT. Encoded protein: CASSPSGTGLDTGELFF.

This clonotype was seen ten or more times. The chain recombines TRBV12-3 or TRBV12-4 with TRBJ2-1; D uncertain. The CDR3 totals 14 residues. With 7 bases removed from V and 5 bases from J, the gap between germline ends came to 15 bases. This CDR3 reads CASNSAPKNNEQFF. In DNA form, the CDR3 reads TGTGCCAGCAATTCTGCCCCCAAGAACAATGAGCAGTTCTTC.

The rearrangement joins TRBV11-2 to TRBJ2-3, with TRBD2 identical over 9 bases. V gave up 1 base and J gave up 3 bases; unmatched junction bases: 11. From germline, CDR1 is SGHAT and CDR2 FQNNGV. The CDR3 sequence is 18 residues long. The CDR3 region is CASSLVWGRLAGTDTQYF. Here the CDR3 DNA reads TGTGCCAGCAGCTTAGTTTGGGGGAGGCTAGCGGGGACAGATACGCAGTATTTT.

The rearrangement joins TRBV7-8 to TRBJ2-7; 10 nucleotides agree with TRBD2. CDR1 and CDR2 from the germline V gene are SGHVS and FQNEAQ. V lost 4 bases and J lost 4; bases outside the gene matches: 4. This CDR3 comprises 14 residues. The CDR3 reads CASSSASGSYEQYF. The CDR3 nucleotides read TGTGCCAGCAGCTCCGCTAGCGGGAGTTACGAGCAGTACTTC.

This clonotype showed up many times. The chain recombines TRBV18 with TRBJ1-1, with D perhaps matching TRBD1 (5 bases). Trimming took 4 bases from V and 0 from J, leaving 9 bases between them. The CDR3 is 14 residues long. Per the germline V gene, CDR1 is KGHSH and CDR2 is LQKENI. The CDR3 nucleotides are TGTGCCAGCTCACTACAGGTAATGAACACTGAAGCTTTCTTT. This sequence encodes CASSLQVMNTEAFF.

This clonotype was observed a few times. This CDR3 is CASSRYSGSSYEQYF. DNA for the CDR3: TGTGCCAGCAGTCGATATAGCGGGAGCTCCTACGAGCAGTACTTC. The chain links TRBV7-9 to TRBJ2-7; 9 positions match TRBD2. The CDR3 runs 15 residues. CDR1 is SEHNR, CDR2 FQNEAQ, per germline (reference sequence). J was trimmed by 0 bases and V by 6 bases; bases with no gene match: 6.

This clonotype has a handful of counts. The rearrangement links TRBV12-3 or TRBV12-4 to TRBJ1-1, with TRBD1 matching 7 bases. The V gene end was trimmed by 5 bases and the J gene end by 6 bases; junction bases not matched to a gene: 6. The CDR3 length is 13 residues. The CDR3 DNA sequence: TGTGCCAGCAGTCCACTGACAGGGTCTGAAGCTTTCTTT. Encoded protein: CASSPLTGSEAFF.

This clonotype was counted ten times or more. The V and J genes are TRBV10-3 and TRBJ2-7; D not resolved. CDR3 length equals 14 residues. Germline V gene data show CDR1 as ENHRY and CDR2 as SYGVKD. V was pared by 0 bases and J by 0 bases, with 6 bases between. CDR3 coding DNA: TGTGCCATCAGTGAGTCGAAGAGCTCCTACGAGCAGTACTTC. Its translation: CAISESKSSYEQYF.

A word on this clonotype: The germline gene is not matched at one end of the junction; a read error may be the cause. V gene TRBV20-1 combines with J gene TRBJ2-1; 11 bases map to TRBD2. CDR1 and CDR2 from the germline V gene are DFQATT and SNEGSKA (reference sequence). This CDR3 has 16 residues. As DNA, the CDR3 is TGCACTGCTAGACTAGCGGGGACGCGCCCCTACAATGAGCAGTTCTTC. Translation: CTARLAGTRPYNEQFF.

This clonotype was counted only a few times. V gene TRBV5-1 combines with J gene TRBJ1-1; D is perhaps TRBD1 (5 bases). The CDR3 contains 14 residues. Germline V CDR1 and CDR2: SGHRS, YFSETQ. V lost 0 bases, J lost 3 bases, and 9 bases lay in between. For the CDR3, the DNA is TGCGCCAGCAGCTTGGCGGAAGGGGACACTGAAGCTTTCTTT. Encoded protein: CASSLAEGDTEAFF.

This clonotype was detected ten times or more. The J gene is TRBJ2-7, the V gene TRBV7-9, with D unclear. Trimming shortened V by 5 bases and J by 4 bases, and 12 bases separated the two germline ends. This CDR3 comprises 13 residues. The germline V gene encodes CDR1 SEHNR and CDR2 FQNEAQ (reference sequence). CDR3 protein: CASSRLDNYEQYF. The CDR3 region has the DNA TGTGCCAGCAGCCGGCTTGACAATTACGAGCAGTACTTC.

This clonotype showed up many times. J is TRBJ2-7 and V is TRBV7-2, with 9 bases fitting TRBD1. The germline gives CDR1 SGHTA, CDR2 FQGNSA. V trimming: 5 bases; J trimming: 3 bases; junction bases outside the gene matches: 8. The CDR3 totals 15 residues. This chain's CDR3 is CASSAGTGPLYEQYF. The CDR3 DNA reads as TGTGCCAGCAGCGCCGGGACAGGGCCCCTCTACGAGCAGTACTTC.

This clonotype has more than one count but fewer than ten. The chain uses TRBV5-1 and TRBJ2-5; TRBD2 might be the D (5 bases). Germline assignment: CDR1 SGHRS and CDR2 YFSETQ. This CDR3 region has 14 residues. Trimming took off 4 bases at V and 4 bases at J, with 14 bases between the two ends. The CDR3 region is CASSRLDFGETQYF. The CDR3 region has the DNA TGCGCCAGCAGCCGGCTGGACTTTGGAGAGACCCAGTACTTC.

This clonotype was seen more than once but under ten times. This sequence joins TRBV4-3 and TRBJ2-7; the match to TRBD2 covers 10 bases. This CDR3 region has 15 residues. Germline V gene lookup returns CDR1 LGHNA and CDR2 YSLEER. V lost 5 bases to trimming and J lost 4 bases; unmatched junction nucleotides: 8. The CDR3: CASSKGPSGSYEQYF. The CDR3 DNA reads as TGCGCCAGCAGCAAAGGGCCTAGCGGGAGTTACGAGCAGTACTTC.

In its sample, this clonotype was seen many times. The chain is built from TRBV5-1 and TRBJ1-1; D unresolved. The V end was cut by 0 bases, the J end by 0 bases, with 9 bases between. The CDR3 contains 15 residues. Per the germline V gene, CDR1 is SGHRS and CDR2 is YFSETQ. The CDR3 DNA follows: TGCGCCAGCAGCTTGGCCCAACGGATGAACACTGAAGCTTTCTTT. It specifies CASSLAQRMNTEAFF.